These T cell receptor beta chains were read from a single sample in a study of cytomegalovirus exposure and HLA in healthy donors. Only in-frame clones appear in the TCRdb table, and some are missing; sequencing was by immunoSEQ multiplex PCR. This sample has about 98,000 clones; 80% to 85% occur once, and the top ten carry 1.4%. Sequencing was done on a sample of PBMCs. The origin of the receptors is a man aged 40-49 years in good health and CMV-seronegative. Both conserved end residues are part of each CDR3. A D gene is named only where the DNA matches it firmly. Clone size is given for some rows only: seen once, a few or many times, or a class if the clone is expanded.

abundance	v_gene	d_gene	j_gene	CDR3aa	CDR3nt
few	TRBV6-5	TRBD1	TRBJ2-2	CASRGQGEWTGELFF	TGTGCCAGCAGGGGACAGGGGGAATGGACCGGGGAGCTGTTTTTT
NA	TRBV18	TRBD1	TRBJ1-5	CASSSDRGGGQPQHF	TGTGCCAGCTCTTCCGACAGGGGAGGTGGTCAGCCCCAGCATTTT
NA	TRBV7-8	NA	TRBJ1-1	CASSLTGRGYTEAFF	TGTGCCAGCAGCTTAACAGGGCGGGGGTACACTGAAGCTTTCTTT
NA	TRBV28	TRBD1	TRBJ1-2	CASSLMGDRAPRYGYTF	TGTGCCAGCAGTTTAATGGGAGACAGGGCCCCTAGGTATGGCTACACCTTC
NA	TRBV5-5	TRBD1	TRBJ2-3	CASSSYYTDRVSTDTQYF	TGTGCCAGCAGCTCCTACTATACAGACAGGGTCAGCACAGATACGCAGTATTTT
NA	TRBV15	TRBD1	TRBJ2-7	CATSRTGRKGEQYF	TGTGCCACCAGCAGGACAGGGAGAAAAGGAGAGCAGTACTTC
few	TRBV7-3	NA	TRBJ2-5	CASSLEVGTQYF	TGTGCCAGCAGTCTAGAGGTCGGGACCCAGTACTTC
NA	TRBV11-2	NA	TRBJ2-5	CASSFAGDGGAQYF	TGTGCCAGCAGCTTCGCTGGGGACGGAGGGGCCCAGTACTTC
NA	TRBV5-1	NA	TRBJ2-7	CASSLGTPAPIYEQYF	TGCGCCAGCAGCTTGGGGACACCGGCCCCCATCTACGAGCAGTACTTC
few	TRBV11-1	NA	TRBJ2-7	CASSFLLDHEQYF	TGTGCCAGCAGCTTCTTGCTAGACCACGAGCAGTACTTC
NA	TRBV15	TRBD1	TRBJ2-3	CATSREGTGGFADTQYF	TGTGCCACCAGCAGAGAAGGGACAGGGGGCTTTGCAGATACGCAGTATTTT
few	TRBV6-1	NA	TRBJ1-1	CASSVTVSNTEAFF	TGTGCCAGCAGTGTCACGGTTTCAAACACTGAAGCTTTCTTT
NA	TRBV2	NA	TRBJ2-5	CASSEWVRAETQYF	TGTGCCAGCAGTGAATGGGTCAGGGCAGAGACCCAGTACTTC
NA	TRBV2	NA	TRBJ1-1	CASSTGGSEAFF	TGTGCCAGCAGTACAGGTGGATCGGAAGCTTTCTTT
NA	TRBV7-9	NA	TRBJ2-7	CASSWTGSYEQYF	TGTGCCAGCAGCTGGACGGGGTCCTACGAGCAGTACTTC
NA	TRBV5-1	TRBD1	TRBJ1-4	CASSFTGAQTNEKLFF	TGCGCCAGCAGCTTTACAGGGGCACAAACTAATGAAAAACTGTTTTTT
once	TRBV11-2	TRBD1	TRBJ2-1	CASSLERGQGNEQFF	TGTGCCAGCAGCTTAGAGAGGGGGCAGGGCAATGAGCAGTTCTTC
NA	TRBV7-9	TRBD1	TRBJ1-1	CASSPATGATEAFF	TGTGCCAGCAGCCCAGCCACAGGGGCCACTGAAGCTTTCTTT
once	TRBV5-1	TRBD2	TRBJ2-1	CASSPRGLAEYNEQFF	TGCGCCAGCAGCCCGAGGGGACTAGCGGAATACAATGAGCAGTTCTTC
few	TRBV6-1	TRBD2	TRBJ2-3	CASRKLAGGPDTQYF	TGTGCCAGCAGGAAACTAGCGGGGGGGCCAGATACGCAGTATTTT
NA	TRBV5-6	NA	TRBJ1-2	CASSLGEDYGYTF	TGTGCCAGCAGCCTGGGGGAGGACTATGGCTACACCTTC
NA	TRBV6-6	NA	TRBJ2-5	CASSYTGNQETQYF	TGTGCCAGCAGTTACACGGGGAACCAAGAGACCCAGTACTTC
NA	TRBV14	NA	TRBJ1-2	CASSPGRQDFLKGYGYTF	TGTGCCAGCAGCCCTGGACGACAGGATTTTCTGAAGGGCTATGGCTACACCTTC
NA	TRBV10-3	NA	TRBJ2-3	CAIRDFGTDTQYF	TGTGCCATCCGGGACTTTGGCACAGATACGCAGTATTTT
NA	TRBV14	NA	TRBJ2-3	CASSQHGTGSDTQYF	TGTGCCAGCAGCCAGCACGGGACTGGGTCAGATACGCAGTATTTT
NA	TRBV4-1	NA	TRBJ2-1	CASSQQNEQFF	TGCGCCAGCAGCCAACAGAATGAGCAGTTCTTC
NA	TRBV9	TRBD1	TRBJ1-1	CASSVGDRGLNTEAFF	TGTGCCAGCAGCGTAGGGGACAGGGGGCTGAACACTGAAGCTTTCTTT
NA	TRBV7-3	NA	TRBJ2-3	CASSFGGRTDTQYF	TGTGCCAGCAGCTTCGGGGGTAGGACAGATACGCAGTATTTT
NA	TRBV7-2	NA	TRBJ1-1	CASSREQGAEAFF	TGTGCCAGCAGCCGAGAACAGGGTGCGGAAGCTTTCTTT
NA	TRBV6-5	NA	TRBJ1-5	CASSYSRNSNQPQHF	TGTGCCAGCAGTTACTCCAGGAACAGCAATCAGCCCCAGCATTTT
NA	TRBV19	NA	TRBJ1-5	CASKDRSFSNQPQHF	TGTGCCAGTAAGGACAGAAGCTTTAGCAATCAGCCCCAGCATTTT
few	TRBV6-1	TRBD1	TRBJ1-6	CASNRDRAGSPLHF	TGTGCCAGCAACCGGGACAGGGCTGGTTCACCCCTCCACTTT
NA	TRBV5-1	TRBD2	TRBJ2-1	CASSSSGTSSYEQFF	TGCGCCAGCAGCTCATCCGGGACTAGCAGCTATGAGCAGTTCTTC
few	TRBV6-6	TRBD1	TRBJ1-5	CASSLQGNQPQHF	TGTGCCAGCAGTTTACAGGGGAATCAGCCCCAGCATTTT
NA	TRBV18	NA	TRBJ2-6	CASSPGATGANVLTF	TGTGCCAGCTCACCAGGGGCAACTGGGGCCAACGTCCTGACTTTC
few	TRBV18	NA	TRBJ1-6	CASSPGTPNNSPLHF	TGTGCCAGCTCACCCGGGACACCTAATAATTCACCCCTCCACTTT
NA	TRBV6-5	NA	TRBJ1-5	CASRREGESNQPQHF	TGTGCCAGCAGACGAGAGGGGGAGAGCAATCAGCCCCAGCATTTT
NA	TRBV27	NA	TRBJ1-5	CASSLSKNQPQHF	TGTGCCAGCAGTTTGAGTAAGAATCAGCCCCAGCATTTT